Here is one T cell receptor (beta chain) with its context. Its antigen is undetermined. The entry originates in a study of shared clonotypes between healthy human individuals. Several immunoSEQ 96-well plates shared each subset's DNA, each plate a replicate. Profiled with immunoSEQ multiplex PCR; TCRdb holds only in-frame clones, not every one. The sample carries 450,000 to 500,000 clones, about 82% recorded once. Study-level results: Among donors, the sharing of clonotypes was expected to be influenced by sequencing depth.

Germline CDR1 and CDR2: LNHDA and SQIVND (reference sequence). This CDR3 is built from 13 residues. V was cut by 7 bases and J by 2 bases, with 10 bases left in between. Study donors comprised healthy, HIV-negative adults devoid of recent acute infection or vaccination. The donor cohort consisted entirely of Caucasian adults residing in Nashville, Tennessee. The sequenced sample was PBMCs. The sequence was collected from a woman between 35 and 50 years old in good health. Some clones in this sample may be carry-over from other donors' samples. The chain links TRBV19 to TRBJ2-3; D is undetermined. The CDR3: CASTRGNTDTQYF. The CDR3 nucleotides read TGTGCCAGTACCAGAGGAAACACAGATACGCAGTATTTT.